The present T cell receptor beta chain was sequenced within a study of shared clonotypes between healthy human individuals. The V gene's germline CDR1 is SGHRS and CDR2 YFSETQ. V was pared by 2 bases and J by 1 base, with 7 bases between. The CDR3 extends over 15 amino acids. Study-level points and caveats: Clonotypes shared by all four sorted-subset donors had higher generation probabilities than non-shared clonotypes.

The table lists this clone with a count of one. The antigen is undetermined. The CD4+ fraction was divided into a CD45RA+ naive subset and a CD45RA-negative memory subset. When replicate PCRs were run on sorted subsets, they used approximately 0.2 ug DNA, approximately 27,000 T cell genomes. Only in-frame clones appear in the TCRdb table, and some are missing; sequencing was by immunoSEQ multiplex PCR. The sample carries 2 million to 2.5 million clones, around 92% recorded once. The clonotype was recovered from a man aged 18 to 30 in good health. Some clones in this sample may be carry-over from other donors' samples. Sequenced sample: naive CD4+ T cells from PBMCs. Subset meaning: CD45RA+ positively selected. The chain joins TRBV5-1 to TRBJ2-6; unclear D gene. The CDR3 here is CASSFIPSGANVLTF. DNA of the CDR3: TGCGCCAGCAGCTTTATACCTTCTGGGGCCAACGTCCTGACTTTC.